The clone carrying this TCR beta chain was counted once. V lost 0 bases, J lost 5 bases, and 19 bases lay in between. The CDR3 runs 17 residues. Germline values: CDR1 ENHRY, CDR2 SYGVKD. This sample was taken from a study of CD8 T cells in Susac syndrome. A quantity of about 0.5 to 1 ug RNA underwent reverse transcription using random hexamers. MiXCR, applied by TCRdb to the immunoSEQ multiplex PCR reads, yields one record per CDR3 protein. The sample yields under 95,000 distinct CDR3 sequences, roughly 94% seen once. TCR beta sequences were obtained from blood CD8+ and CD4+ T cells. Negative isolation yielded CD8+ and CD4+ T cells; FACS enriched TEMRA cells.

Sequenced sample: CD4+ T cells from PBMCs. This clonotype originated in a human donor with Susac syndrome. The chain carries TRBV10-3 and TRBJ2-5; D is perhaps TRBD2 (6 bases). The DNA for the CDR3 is TGTGCCATCAGTGAGTCGCCGGGACTCCTCACTTCGGAGACCCAGTACTTC. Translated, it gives CAISESPGLLTSETQYF.